The clone carrying this T cell receptor beta chain has more than one count but fewer than ten. A second PCR, run for about 7 to 11 cycles, used a sample-barcoded 5' primer plus a J-beta primer mix. TCRdb re-called the 5' RACE reads with MiXCR, one entry per CDR3 protein. Of about 1.8 million distinct CDR3 sequences listed, 49% are singletons. This entry is derived from a study of blood T cells in healthy people across ages. Per the germline V gene, CDR1 is SGDLS and CDR2 is YYNGEE. With 3 bases clipped from V and 3 bases from J, the junction kept 8 bases outside the gene matches. This CDR3 region has 15 residues.

The chain couples TRBV9 to TRBJ2-5; the match to TRBD2 covers 7 bases. The receptor's source is a middle-aged woman in good health. The sample taken for sequencing was blood. This chain's CDR3 is CASSAEFLAEETQYF. CDR3 in DNA: TGTGCCAGCAGCGCCGAGTTCCTAGCGGAAGAGACCCAGTACTTC.